This TCR beta chain was captured in a study of cytomegalovirus exposure and HLA in healthy donors. Study results and caveats: Accounts indicate the classifier identified cytomegalovirus status with strong specificity and sensitivity.

In regard to this clone: As yet, its antigen is unknown.

Germline trimming cut 7 bases from V and 9 bases from J; bases unmatched to any gene: 9. The CDR3 has 12 residues. CDR1 is SQVTM and CDR2 is ANQGSEA in the germline V gene. The study ran its PCR with 60 Vbeta and 13 Jbeta primers. Some clones are missing from TCRdb's copy, which holds only in-frame ones; the method was immunoSEQ multiplex PCR. This sample yields some 200,000 clones, of which about 80% are seen a single time; about 2.2% belongs to the top ten. Sequenced material: PBMCs. The rearrangement links TRBV29-1 to TRBJ2-5, with 9 bases identical to TRBD1. The clonotype was recovered from a woman aged 30 to 39 in good health and CMV-seronegative. Here the CDR3 reads CSAAGQGLPQYF. The CDR3 bases are TGCAGCGCCGCAGGACAGGGGCTGCCCCAGTACTTC.